Listed here are 25 T cell receptor beta chains from one sample, sequenced in a study of blood T cells in healthy people across ages. A J-beta primer mix and a sample-barcoded 5' primer were used in a second PCR of about 6 to 12 cycles. TCRdb reanalysed the 5' RACE reads using MiXCR and keeps one entry per CDR3 protein. The sample yields roughly 900,000 distinct CDR3 sequences, more than 25% seen once. The sample was blood. Receptors were obtained from a woman aged 80 or older in good health.

This clonotype was recorded a few times. A much larger clone sits a single nucleotide away, making a read error possible. V gene TRBV29-1 combines with J gene TRBJ2-7, with D possibly being TRBD2 (5 bases). The length of the CDR3 is 16 residues. Trimming took off 7 bases at V and 7 bases at J, with 29 bases between the two ends. Per germline, CDR1 SQVTM and CDR2 ANQGSEA. The CDR3 loop is CSAKKLGLAIYNEQYF. CDR3 sequence (DNA): TGCAGCGCGAAAAAACTAGGTCTAGCTATCTACAATGAGCAGTACTTC.

This clonotype was seen at least ten times. The chain employs TRBV11-1 and TRBJ2-3; TRBD1 matches at 9 bases. Germline values: CDR1 SGHAT, CDR2 FQDESV (reference sequence). The CDR3 totals 22 residues. V was pared by 4 bases and J by 1 base, with 24 bases of the junction left unmatched. The CDR3: CASSSGLISTETDRGRTDTQYF. The CDR3 DNA is TGTGCCAGCAGCTCTGGCCTAATAAGTACGGAGACGGACAGGGGTCGCACAGATACGCAGTATTTT. The full variable domain, its missing parts supplied by reference TRBV11-1 and TRBJ2-3, is EAEVAQSPRYKITEKSQAVAFWCDPISGHATLYWYRQILGQGPELLVQFQDESVVDDSQLPKDRFSAERLKGVDSTLKIQPAELGDSAMYLCASSSGLISTETDRGRTDTQYFGPGTRLTVL.

At least ten counts were recorded for this clonotype. The V gene is TRBV6-5, the J gene TRBJ2-7; perhaps TRBD1 as D (5 bases). The CDR3 is 12 amino acids. The V gene's germline CDR1 is MNHEY and CDR2 SVGAGI. The V end was cut by 5 bases, the J end by 9 bases, with 14 bases between. The CDR3 loop is CASSRQGERQYF. CDR3 sequence (DNA): TGTGCCAGCAGTAGGCAAGGGGAACGGCAGTACTTC.

The rearrangement links TRBV7-9 to TRBJ1-3; no clear D gene. The CDR3 is made up of 13 amino acids. V lost 0 bases, J lost 4 bases, and 4 bases lay in between. Germline CDR1 reads SEHNR; CDR2 reads FQNEAQ (reference sequence). The CDR3 DNA reads as TGTGCCAGCAGCTTAGCTGCAGGAAACACCATATATTTT. This translates into CASSLAAGNTIYF.

The chain joins TRBV24-1 to TRBJ2-3; D may be TRBD2 (6 bases). The V and J ends lost 4 bases and 1 base respectively, with 11 bases between them. CDR1 is KGHDR, CDR2 SFDVKD, per germline. The length of the CDR3 is 15 residues. This CDR3 is CATSEGGMGTDTQYF. The CDR3, as DNA: TGTGCCACCAGTGAAGGAGGGATGGGCACAGATACGCAGTATTTT.

The genes are TRBV20-1 and TRBJ1-1, with D uncertain. The CDR3 runs 16 residues. CDR1 is DFQATT, CDR2 SNEGSKA, per germline (reference sequence). The V gene lost 2 bases and the J gene lost 1 base, with 17 bases spanning the gap. Written as DNA, the CDR3 is TGCAGTGCTAGAAACATCAAGGGCAGCCCGAACACTGAAGCTTTCTTT. Translation gives CSARNIKGSPNTEAFF.

This clonotype was detected many times. The chain links TRBV11-2 to TRBJ2-1; 7 positions match TRBD2. Germline V gene sequence: CDR1 SGHAT, CDR2 FQNNGV. V gave up 1 base and J gave up 4 bases; unmatched junction bases: 7. The CDR3 length is 16 residues. The CDR3 is CASSLGGGGPYNEQFF. CDR3 in DNA: TGTGCCAGCAGCTTAGGGGGCGGGGGTCCTTACAATGAGCAGTTCTTC.

V is TRBV11-2 and J is TRBJ1-2; possible D gene TRBD1, 5 bases. Germline lookup yields CDR1 SGHAT and CDR2 FQNNGV. V was trimmed by 0 bases and J by 4 bases, leaving 18 bases between them. This CDR3 is 17 amino acids long. CDR3 residues: CASSLDLGTAAGYGYTF. CDR3 DNA: TGTGCCAGCAGCTTAGATCTCGGGACCGCGGCGGGCTATGGCTACACCTTC.

This clonotype appeared many times. The rearrangement links TRBV5-1 to TRBJ2-3; D may be TRBD1 (5 bases). CDR3 length: 15 amino acids. V lost 1 base and J lost 0, with 9 bases in between. From germline, CDR1 is SGHRS and CDR2 YFSETQ. CDR3 protein: CASSLSGQSTDTQYF. The DNA for the CDR3 is TGCGCCAGCAGCTTGAGTGGACAAAGCACAGATACGCAGTATTTT.

The rearrangement links TRBV11-3 to TRBJ2-3; D uncertain. CDR1 and CDR2 (germline): SGHNT, YENEEA. The CDR3 sequence is 17 residues long. Trimming stripped 3 bases from V and 3 bases from J, with 19 bases between. Written as DNA, the CDR3 is TGTGCCAGCAGCTTCAGGTCGGGCAGAACTGGTACAGATACGCAGTATTTT. Residues: CASSFRSGRTGTDTQYF.

The chain recombines TRBV27 with TRBJ1-5, with D maybe TRBD1 (6 bases). With 6 bases removed from V and 0 bases from J, the gap between germline ends came to 15 bases. CDR1 is MNHEY and CDR2 is SMNVEV in the germline V gene (reference sequence). The CDR3 totals 16 residues. The CDR3 sequence is CASRPDRGYSNQPQHF. The CDR3 DNA is TGTGCCAGCAGACCGGACAGAGGTTATAGCAATCAGCCCCAGCATTTT.

About this clonotype: This could be a read error, since a much larger clone is one nucleotide away. The genes are TRBV10-3 and TRBJ1-3, with D perhaps matching TRBD1 (6 bases). There are 13 residues in the CDR3. The germline V gene encodes CDR1 ENHRY and CDR2 SYGVKD. CDR3 sequence (DNA): TGTGCCATCAGGGACAGCTCTGGAAGCACCATATATTTT. Translated, it gives CAIRDSSGSTIYF.

In its sample, this clonotype was seen a few times. A read error may account for a junction end that differs from germline. The rearrangement joins TRBV12-3 or TRBV12-4 to TRBJ2-3; 13 nucleotides agree with TRBD2. The CDR3 runs to 17 residues. For the CDR3, the DNA is TGTGCCAGCAGTTTAAGGGCACTAGCGGGGGGGGCAGATGCGCAGTATTTT. It is translated as CASSLRALAGGADAQYF.

This clonotype was observed at least ten times. The chain combines TRBV12-3 or TRBV12-4 with TRBJ2-1, with D possibly called TRBD1 or TRBD2 (5 bases each). Trimming removed 2 bases from V and 3 bases from J, with 11 bases in between. The CDR3 is made up of 15 amino acids. CDR3 residues: CASSLNRGVYNEQFF. Written as DNA, the CDR3 is TGTGCCAGCAGTTTAAACCGGGGCGTCTACAATGAGCAGTTCTTC.

This clonotype was found a few times. The CDR3 coding sequence is TGTGCCAGCAGCCTCGGGGGAGGGAGAGTTGATCAGCCCCAGCATTTT. This codes for CASSLGGGRVDQPQHF. The rearrangement joins TRBV7-2 to TRBJ1-5; possibly TRBD1 for D (5 bases). The germline gives CDR1 SGHTA, CDR2 FQGNSA. V lost 5 bases to trimming and J lost 5 bases, with 19 bases between them. This CDR3 is 16 amino acids long.

The rearrangement links TRBV5-1 to TRBJ2-1; D is uncertain. The germline V gene has CDR1 SGHRS and CDR2 YFSETQ. This CDR3 is built from 14 residues. V was shortened by 4 bases and J by 0 bases, with 8 bases between the two germline ends. The CDR3 DNA follows: TGCGCCAGCAGCGAGCCCTACTCCTACAATGAGCAGTTCTTC. It yields the protein CASSEPYSYNEQFF. Filled out from reference TRBV5-1 and TRBJ2-1, the complete variable domain reads KAGVTQTPRYLIKTRGQQVTLSCSPISGHRSVSWYQQTPGQGLQFLFEYFSETQRNKGNFPGRFSGRQFSNSRSEMNVSTLELGDSALYLCASSEPYSYNEQFFGPGTRLTVL.

Details on this clonotype: A read error may produce the germline difference seen at one junction end. This chain links TRBV20-1 with TRBJ2-5; D ambiguous. Germline CDR1 DFQATT, CDR2 SNEGSKA (reference sequence). This CDR3 comprises 13 residues. The CDR3 DNA reads TGCAGTGCTAAATGGACGGATCAAGAGGCCCAGTACTTC. Translation gives CSAKWTDQEAQYF.

This clonotype was picked up many times. The chain couples TRBV6-5 to TRBJ2-1; D gene uncertain. Germline V gives CDR1 MNHEY, CDR2 SVGAGI. Trimming stripped 7 bases from V and 3 bases from J, with 10 bases between. The CDR3 covers 13 residues. CDR3 in DNA: TGTGCCAGCACCCCCCGAGACTACAATGAGCAGTTCTTC. This translates into CASTPRDYNEQFF.

A word on this clonotype: Mismatch with germline at one junction end may stem from a read error. CDR3 loop: CASSFQAGWRDTQYF. The CDR3 DNA sequence: TGTGCCAGCAGTTTTCAGGCGGGCTGGAGAGATACACAGTATTTT. This rearrangement joins TRBV27 to TRBJ2-3; D possibly corresponds to TRBD2 (5 bases). This CDR3 has 15 amino acids. From germline, CDR1 is MNHEY and CDR2 SMNVEV (reference sequence).

This clonotype was observed many times. The chain has TRBV20-1 and TRBJ2-5, with D perhaps assigned TRBD1 or TRBD2 (5 bases each). V lost 3 bases and J lost 2, with 10 bases in between. CDR3 length: 13 amino acids. Germline V gene lookup returns CDR1 DFQATT and CDR2 SNEGSKA (reference sequence). CDR3 bases: TGCAGTGCTAGGAGGGCAGGGCAAGAGACCCAGTACTTC. It encodes CSARRAGQETQYF.

This clonotype was picked up many times. The CDR3, as DNA: TGCAGTGCTAGAGATCCCCAACTAGCGGGCAGCACAGATACGCAGTATTTT. Translated: CSARDPQLAGSTDTQYF. V is TRBV20-1 and J is TRBJ2-3, with TRBD2 matching 9 bases. The CDR3 length is 17 residues. In germline, CDR1 is DFQATT, CDR2 SNEGSKA (reference sequence). The V and J ends lost 0 bases and 0 bases, in that order; junction bases with no gene match: 7.

This clonotype was found many times. V gene TRBV6-2 or TRBV6-3 combines with J gene TRBJ1-5; D uncertain. The CDR3 loop spans 14 amino acids. Trimming shortened V by 5 bases and J by 8 bases, and 16 bases separated the two germline ends. Germline values: CDR1 MNHEY, CDR2 SVGEGT. The CDR3 sequence is CASSRSWESEPQHF. CDR3 nucleotides: TGTGCCAGCAGTCGCAGTTGGGAATCGGAGCCCCAGCATTTT.

The chain combines TRBV19 with TRBJ2-1, with 7 positions matching TRBD1. V lost 7 bases and J lost 6; bases outside the gene matches: 12. Germline loops: CDR1 LNHDA, CDR2 SQIVND (reference sequence). This CDR3 region has 15 residues. CDR3 amino acids: CASTQDRSSSNEQFF. The CDR3, as DNA: TGTGCCAGTACCCAGGACAGGAGCTCAAGCAATGAGCAGTTCTTC.

DNA of the CDR3: TGTGCCTGGAGCCTAGGACAGGGGAACACCGGGGAGCTGTTTTTT. The encoded protein is CAWSLGQGNTGELFF. The chain links TRBV30 to TRBJ2-2; TRBD1 matches 8 bases. V shed 3 bases and J 1 base; nucleotides not matched to a gene: 4. This CDR3 is built from 15 residues. The germline V gene has CDR1 GTSNPN and CDR2 SVGIG (reference sequence).

A note on this clonotype: A much larger clone sits a single nucleotide away, making a read error possible. The rearrangement joins TRBV6-5 to TRBJ1-1; D not certain. CDR1 and CDR2 (germline): MNHEY, SVGAGI. The CDR3 has 13 residues. CDR3 in DNA: TGTGTCAGCAGCTTAGGGTTTCGCACTGAAGCTTTCTTT. Translation: CVSSLGFRTEAFF.